These 2 T cell receptor beta chains came from one sample sequenced in a study of blood T cell repertoires in COVID-19. Using immunoSEQ multiplex PCR, the repertoire was profiled, and TCRdb retains in-frame clones only, with some absent. The sample holds approximately 300,000 clones, roughly 90% seen once. Sequenced sample: PBMCs or T cells enriched from blood (not recorded which). Receptors were obtained from a woman younger than 45 who had been exposed to COVID-19.

The chain employs TRBV4-1 and TRBJ1-1, with D perhaps TRBD1 (5 bases). Trimming stripped 4 bases from V and 4 bases from J, with 13 bases between. Germline loops: CDR1 MGHRA, CDR2 YSYEKL. CDR3 size: 14 residues. The CDR3 DNA reads as TGCGCCAGCAGCCCAAGACAGTTTGGCACTGAAGCTTTCTTT. Its protein is CASSPRQFGTEAFF.

The V and J genes are TRBV16 and TRBJ1-4; D gene ambiguous. This CDR3 comprises 13 residues. CDR1 KGHSY and CDR2 FQNENV come from the germline V gene. Trimming left V 4 bases short and J 4 bases short, with 7 bases between. The DNA for the CDR3 is TGTGCCAGCAGCCTTCGACTTAATGAAAAACTGTTTTTT. It specifies CASSLRLNEKLFF.